A selection of T cell receptor beta chains follows, all from one sample in a study of CD4 and CD8 cells across lung adenocarcinoma regions. TCRdb re-analysed the PCR reads in MiXCR, keeping a single row per CDR3 protein. The repertoire holds roughly 20,000 distinct CDR3 sequences, approximately 50% seen once, with around a quarter in the top ten. The material sequenced was CD8+ T cells from the center of a lung tumor. The receptors stem from a female donor with lung adenocarcinoma. The CD4 and CD8 labels of this study may be unreliable. The CDR3 runs from the conserved cysteine through the conserved F or W. Where a row states a size, it is once, few, many or the class of an expanded clone; other rows omit it.

v_call | clone_size | cdr3_aa
TRBV10-1 | NA | CASSDVQLNTETQYF
TRBV10-2 | medium-sized | CASSESVRAMNTEAFF
TRBV27 | NA | CAGGLGGGVTETQYF
TRBV10-2 | NA | CASGTGGRYKNTQYF
TRBV27 | few | CARGQGGGDQDTQYF
TRBV7-8 | few | CASSPQRGGEKLFF
TRBV6-5 | once | CASSFPVAGRQETQYF
TRBV10-2 | many | CASRTDAYGYTF
TRBV27 | NA | CAGGQGGRVKDTQYF
TRBV27 | NA | CASSRRGRELFF
TRBV6-5 | once | CASSYSSTAGRGGRGQDTQYF
TRBV30 | NA | CAWSGGHNEQFF
TRBV27 | NA | CASSLSSSGFYNEQFF
TRBV19 | NA | CASSKGGMQETQYF
TRBV6-1 | many | CASSRDASGRSSYEQYF
TRBV20-1 | NA | CSATDVYREQFF
TRBV6-1 | NA | CAMTGGASNTGDIF
TRBV10-1 | large | CASSVAGTSGYNEQFF
TRBV6-1 | NA | CASSPDGVWTEAFF
TRBV12-3/TRBV12-4 | NA | CASSLPPVGLAGSVEQFF
TRBV5-1 | NA | CASQHWDLSQETQYF
TRBV6-1 | few | CASGTAHNSPLHF
TRBV10-1 | NA | CGSRGERDKNTQYF
TRBV6-1 | NA | CASNRQAAGTEALYF
TRBV6-1 | medium-sized | CASSVEGQGISPLHF
TRBV14 | NA | CASSRRAYWAYNEQFF
TRBV6-1 | NA | CASSELPGPKQYF
TRBV7-3 | NA | CASSLSPGSTDTQYF
TRBV27 | NA | CGGRDHETQYF
TRBV4-1 | NA | CASSQNLEAFF
TRBV6-1 | medium-sized | CASSERRTSTDTQYF
TRBV27 | medium-sized | CASSFSGVTDTQYF
TRBV6-5 | NA | CASSLKNSNNTQYF